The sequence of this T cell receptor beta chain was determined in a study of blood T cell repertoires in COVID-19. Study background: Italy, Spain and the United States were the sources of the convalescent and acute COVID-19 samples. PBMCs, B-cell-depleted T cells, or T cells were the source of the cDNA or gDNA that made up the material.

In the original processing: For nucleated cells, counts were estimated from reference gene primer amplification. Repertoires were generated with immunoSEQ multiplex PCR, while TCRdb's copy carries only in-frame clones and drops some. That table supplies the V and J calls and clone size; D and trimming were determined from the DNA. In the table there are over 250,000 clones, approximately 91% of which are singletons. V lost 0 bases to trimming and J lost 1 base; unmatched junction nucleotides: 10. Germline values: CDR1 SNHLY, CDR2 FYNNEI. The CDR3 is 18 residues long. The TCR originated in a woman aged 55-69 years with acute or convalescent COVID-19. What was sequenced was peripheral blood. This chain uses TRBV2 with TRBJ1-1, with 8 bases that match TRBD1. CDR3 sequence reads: CASSEAGDRRYQNTEAFF. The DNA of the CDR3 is TGTGCCAGCAGTGAAGCGGGGGACAGGAGATATCAGAACACTGAAGCTTTCTTT.